This is a list of T cell receptor beta chains from one sample in a study of cytomegalovirus exposure and HLA in healthy donors. Sequenced by immunoSEQ multiplex PCR; TCRdb stores in-frame clones only, minus some. This sample yields 180,000 or so clones, of which about 80% are seen a single time; 1.5% to 1.9% belongs to the top ten. Sequences were obtained from PBMCs. Receptor source: a man aged 35 to 55 in good health and CMV-seronegative. The CDR3 runs from the conserved cysteine through the conserved F or W. The D gene is left open where the match is weak. Part of the rows lack a size; the others show once, few, many or a class for expanded clones.

TGTGCCAGCAGCAGCAGAAGGACGGGGAGCGCAGATACGCAGTATTTT	CASSSRRTGSADTQYF	TRBJ2-3	NA	NA	TRBV7-9
TGTGCCATAGTAGCGGGGACCCACACAGATACGCAGTATTTT	CAIVAGTHTDTQYF	TRBJ2-3	TRBD2	NA	TRBV6-1
TGTGCCAGCTCCCCAGTCTACAATGAGCAGTTCTTC	CASSPVYNEQFF	TRBJ2-1	NA	NA	TRBV28
TGTGCCAGTAGGGGCAGCGGCTATAGCAATCAGCCCCAGCATTTT	CASRGSGYSNQPQHF	TRBJ1-5	NA	NA	TRBV19
TGTGCCAGTAGTCAGGGGAACAGCAATCAGCCCCAGCATTTT	CASSQGNSNQPQHF	TRBJ1-5	NA	NA	TRBV2
TGCGCCAGCAGCCACTCCCGACAGAGTACAGATACGCAGTATTTT	CASSHSRQSTDTQYF	TRBJ2-3	NA	NA	TRBV5-1
TGCGCCAGCAGCCCCCGACAGGGTCCTAAAGAGACCCAGTACTTC	CASSPRQGPKETQYF	TRBJ2-5	TRBD1	NA	TRBV5-1
TGCAGTGCTGCCCGGGACAGCGAGCAGTACTTC	CSAARDSEQYF	TRBJ2-7	TRBD1	NA	TRBV20-1
TGCGCCAGCAGCCAAGGTCGCACCAGGGAAAACATTCAGTACTTC	CASSQGRTRENIQYF	TRBJ2-4	NA	few	TRBV4-3
TGTGCCAGCAGTACCGGGGGGTCACAGTACTTC	CASSTGGSQYF	TRBJ2-7	TRBD2	once	TRBV2
TGTGCCAGCGGACAGAGAGGCTCCTACAATGAGCAGTTCTTC	CASGQRGSYNEQFF	TRBJ2-1	NA	once	TRBV6-1
TGTGCCAGCAGTAGACAGCCCAATCAGCCCCAGCATTTT	CASSRQPNQPQHF	TRBJ1-5	NA	NA	TRBV7-9
TGTGCCAGCAGCTGGAGCGGACAGGGGGGGTCTGAAGCTTTCTTT	CASSWSGQGGSEAFF	TRBJ1-1	TRBD1	NA	TRBV11-3
TGTGCCAGCAGTTCCAGGCAGACGAATACTGAAGCTTTCTTT	CASSSRQTNTEAFF	TRBJ1-1	NA	NA	TRBV7-2
TGTGCCAGCAGCCAAGTGAGTGGCACTGAAGCTTTCTTT	CASSQVSGTEAFF	TRBJ1-1	NA	NA	TRBV14
TGTGCCAGCAGAGAAGGACAGGGCGCAAGCGGACGGCTCTATGGCTACACCTTC	CASREGQGASGRLYGYTF	TRBJ1-2	TRBD1	NA	TRBV5-4
TGTGCCAGCAGTTTTGACAGGGCGCTCTACAATGAGCAGTTCTTC	CASSFDRALYNEQFF	TRBJ2-1	TRBD1	NA	TRBV27
TGTGCCAGCAGCCCGAAGGGAGGCCTTAATGAAAAACTGTTTTTT	CASSPKGGLNEKLFF	TRBJ1-4	NA	NA	TRBV5-4
TGTGCCAGCAGTACCTTACAGGGGTCGTACTATGGCTACACCTTC	CASSTLQGSYYGYTF	TRBJ1-2	TRBD1	NA	TRBV6-1
TGTGCCAGCAGCTTACTCTTGGGACTAGCGGGGGGATACAATGAGCAGTTCTTC	CASSLLLGLAGGYNEQFF	TRBJ2-1	TRBD2	once	TRBV7-9
TGTGCCAGCACATCGGGGGGGCTAGTATACAATGAGCAGTTCTTC	CASTSGGLVYNEQFF	TRBJ2-1	TRBD2	NA	TRBV5-4
TGTGCCAGCAGCTTAAGAAAGGGACTAGCCCCCGGGGAGCTGTTTTTT	CASSLRKGLAPGELFF	TRBJ2-2	TRBD2	NA	TRBV13
TGTGCCAGCAATACCCTTGGAGGGCCCGAGCAGTACTTC	CASNTLGGPEQYF	TRBJ2-7	NA	NA	TRBV9
TGTGCCAGCAGCCTTAGCGGGGGTATCTACAATGAGCAGTTCTTC	CASSLSGGIYNEQFF	TRBJ2-1	TRBD2	NA	TRBV7-8
TGTGCCAGCAGCCAAGTTCTCACAAGCGAGCAGTACTTC	CASSQVLTSEQYF	TRBJ2-7	NA	NA	TRBV14
TGTGCCAGCAGCCCTAGTGGCGGGGGGGCCTACGAGCAGTACTTC	CASSPSGGGAYEQYF	TRBJ2-7	TRBD2	NA	TRBV7-8
TGTGCCAGCAGTGACGAGACTAGCGGGATGTCGTCATGGTGGGATACGCAGTATTTT	CASSDETSGMSSWWDTQYF	TRBJ2-3	TRBD2	NA	TRBV6-1
TGTGCCAGCAGCCAAGATAACCCAGGGGGAGCAGATACGCAGTATTTT	CASSQDNPGGADTQYF	TRBJ2-3	TRBD1	NA	TRBV4-2
TGTGCCAGCAGCTCCACAGTTGCCTACGAGCAGTACTTC	CASSSTVAYEQYF	TRBJ2-7	NA	NA	TRBV11-2
TGTGCCAGCAGTGAGGGGACTAGCGGGGGTACCACCGGGGAGCTGTTTTTT	CASSEGTSGGTTGELFF	TRBJ2-2	TRBD2	NA	TRBV2
TGTGCCAGCAGCGTAGCGGGGGGGCCGACCGGGGAGCTATTTTTT	CASSVAGGPTGELFF	TRBJ2-2	TRBD2	NA	TRBV9
TGTGCCTGGAGCCGAGGACAGGGCACAGATACGCAGTATTTT	CAWSRGQGTDTQYF	TRBJ2-3	TRBD1	NA	TRBV30
TGTGCCAGCAGCTCCAGGGGAGGGATCATTCAGCCCCAGCATTTT	CASSSRGGIIQPQHF	TRBJ1-5	NA	NA	TRBV5-8
TGTGCCAGCAGTGAACCCCCCCGGGGTTCAAGTGAGACCCAGTACTTC	CASSEPPRGSSETQYF	TRBJ2-5	NA	NA	TRBV25-1
TGTGCCAGCACCCGGGGGGGCGGGTCCTACGAGCAGTACTTC	CASTRGGGSYEQYF	TRBJ2-7	TRBD2	NA	TRBV11-3
TGTGCCAGCAGACCTCCGACAGGGCCCGGGGAGCTGTTTTTT	CASRPPTGPGELFF	TRBJ2-2	TRBD1	NA	TRBV6-5
TGCGCCAGCAGTGAGGGAAGGACAGGGCTGACCTACGAGCAGTACTTC	CASSEGRTGLTYEQYF	TRBJ2-7	TRBD1	NA	TRBV10-2
TGTGCCAGCAGTGAGAGACAGTACGAGCAGTACTTC	CASSERQYEQYF	TRBJ2-7	NA	NA	TRBV6-1
TGTGCCATCAGTGGCGGGGGTCTAGGCCCCGGGGTTGAAGCTTTCTTT	CAISGGGLGPGVEAFF	TRBJ1-1	NA	NA	TRBV10-3
TGTGCCAGCAGCTCATCGGTACTGAGCTCTGGAAACACCATATATTTT	CASSSSVLSSGNTIYF	TRBJ1-3	NA	NA	TRBV13
TGTGCCAGCTGCCCCGCAGGCCCTGATACGCAGTATTTT	CASCPAGPDTQYF	TRBJ2-3	NA	few	TRBV21-1
TGTGCCAGCAGCCATACAGGGGGTGATGGCTACACCTTC	CASSHTGGDGYTF	TRBJ1-2	TRBD1	NA	TRBV7-9
TGTGCCAGCAGCAGGACTAGCGGGGGCAGGGAGACCCAGTACTTC	CASSRTSGGRETQYF	TRBJ2-5	TRBD2	NA	TRBV7-2